This T cell receptor (beta chain) emerged from a study of beta chain features in type 1 diabetes. The germline gives CDR1 LNHDA, CDR2 SQIVND (reference sequence). The CDR3 spans 15 residues. J lost 4 bases, V lost 5 bases, and 3 bases had no gene match. Broader study findings: Whatever favoring of shorter templates PCR might show would apply equally to patients and controls. Using cDNA template may skew counts toward highly expressing activated cells. There was a moderate but significant shortening of TCRB CDR3s in all four CD4+ subsets of Type 1 diabetes patients. The VDJ junctions of type 1 diabetes patients carried fewer insertions and more deletions.

With respect to this clone: What it binds is unknown.

As every portion of the isolated RNA was reverse transcribed, the sequencing read expressed TCRB transcripts. The method was immunoSEQ multiplex PCR; TCRdb's version includes in-frame clones alone and lacks a portion of them. The sample has about 700,000 clones, 13% seen once. Material: naive CD4+ T cells from blood. The J gene is TRBJ1-3, the V gene TRBV19; TRBD1 agrees at 12 bases. The sequence was collected from a man between 18 and 29 years old with type 1 diabetes. CDR3: CASSRDRGRGNTIYF. The CDR3 nucleotides are TGTGCCAGTAGTCGGGACAGGGGGCGAGGAAACACCATATATTTT.